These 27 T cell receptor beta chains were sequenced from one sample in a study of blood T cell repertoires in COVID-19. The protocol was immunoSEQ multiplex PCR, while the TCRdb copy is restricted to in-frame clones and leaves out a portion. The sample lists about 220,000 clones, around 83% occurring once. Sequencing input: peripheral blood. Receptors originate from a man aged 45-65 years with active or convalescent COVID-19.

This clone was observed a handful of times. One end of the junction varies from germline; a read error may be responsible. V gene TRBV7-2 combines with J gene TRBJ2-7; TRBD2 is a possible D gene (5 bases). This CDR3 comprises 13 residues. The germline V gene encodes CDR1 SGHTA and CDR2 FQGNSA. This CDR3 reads CASSLSGPYGQYF. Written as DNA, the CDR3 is TGTGCCAGCAGCTTAAGCGGTCCCTACGGGCAGTACTTC.

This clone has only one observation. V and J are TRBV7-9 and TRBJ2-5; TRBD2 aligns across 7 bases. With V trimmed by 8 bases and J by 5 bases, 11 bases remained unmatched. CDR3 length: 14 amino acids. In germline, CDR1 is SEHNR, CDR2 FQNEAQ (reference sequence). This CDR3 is CASLTSGATETQYF. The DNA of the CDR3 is TGTGCCAGCCTAACGAGCGGGGCAACCGAGACCCAGTACTTC.

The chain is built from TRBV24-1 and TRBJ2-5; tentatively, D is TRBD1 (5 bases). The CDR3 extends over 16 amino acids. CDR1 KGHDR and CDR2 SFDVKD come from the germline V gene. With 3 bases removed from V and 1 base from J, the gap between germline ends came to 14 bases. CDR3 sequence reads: CATSDPSARAQETQYF. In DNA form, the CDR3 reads TGTGCCACCAGTGATCCTTCCGCCAGGGCCCAAGAGACCCAGTACTTC.

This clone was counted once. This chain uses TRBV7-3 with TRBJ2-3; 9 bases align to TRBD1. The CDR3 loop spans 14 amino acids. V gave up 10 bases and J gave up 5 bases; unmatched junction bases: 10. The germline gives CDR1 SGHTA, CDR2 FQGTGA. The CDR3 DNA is TGTGCCACCGGGACAGGGATCTCGGGAGATACGCAGTATTTT. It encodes CATGTGISGDTQYF.

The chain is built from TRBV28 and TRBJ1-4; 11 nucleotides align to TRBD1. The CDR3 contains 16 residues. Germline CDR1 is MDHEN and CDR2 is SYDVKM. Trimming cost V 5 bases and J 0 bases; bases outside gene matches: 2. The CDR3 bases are TGTGCCAGCAGTGGACAGGGGGCCGCAACTAATGAAAAACTGTTTTTT. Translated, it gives CASSGQGAATNEKLFF. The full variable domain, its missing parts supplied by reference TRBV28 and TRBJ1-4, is DVKVTQSSRYLVKRTGEKVFLECVQDMDHENMFWYRQDPGLGLRLIYFSYDVKMKEKGDIPEGYSVSREKKERFSLILESASTNQTSMYLCASSGQGAATNEKLFFGSGTQLSVL.

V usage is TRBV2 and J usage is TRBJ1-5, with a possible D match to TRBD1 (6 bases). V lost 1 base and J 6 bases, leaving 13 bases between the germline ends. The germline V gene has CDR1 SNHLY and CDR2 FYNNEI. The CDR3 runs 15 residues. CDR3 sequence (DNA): TGTGCCAGCAGTGAAGGGGGGCGGAGGTCTCAGCCCCAGCATTTT. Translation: CASSEGGRRSQPQHF.

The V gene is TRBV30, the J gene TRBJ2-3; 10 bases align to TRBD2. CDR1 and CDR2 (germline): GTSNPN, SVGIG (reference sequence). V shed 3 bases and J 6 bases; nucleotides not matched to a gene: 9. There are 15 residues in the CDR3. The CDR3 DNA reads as TGTGCCTGGAGAGCGGGACTAGCGAATCGGGATACGCAGTATTTT. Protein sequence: CAWRAGLANRDTQYF. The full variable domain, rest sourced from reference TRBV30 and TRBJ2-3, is SQTIHQWPATLVQPVGSPLSLECTVEGTSNPNLYWYRQAAGRGLQLLFYSVGIGQISSEVPQNLSASRPQDRQFILSSKKLLLSDSGFYLCAWRAGLANRDTQYFGPGTRLTVL.

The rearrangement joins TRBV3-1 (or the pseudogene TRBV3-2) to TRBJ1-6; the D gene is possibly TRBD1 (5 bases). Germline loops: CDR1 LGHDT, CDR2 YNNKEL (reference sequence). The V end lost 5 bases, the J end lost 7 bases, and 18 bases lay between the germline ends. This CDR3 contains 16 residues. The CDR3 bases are TGTGCCAGCAGCTCCACACTAGGGGAGGGGAATTCACCCCTCCACTTT. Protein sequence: CASSSTLGEGNSPLHF.

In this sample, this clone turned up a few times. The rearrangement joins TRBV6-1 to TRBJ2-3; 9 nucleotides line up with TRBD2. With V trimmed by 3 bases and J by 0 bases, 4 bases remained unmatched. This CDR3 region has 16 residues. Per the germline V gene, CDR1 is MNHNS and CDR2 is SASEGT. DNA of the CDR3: TGTGCCAGCAGTGAGTACCTAGCGGGGAGCACAGATACGCAGTATTTT. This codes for CASSEYLAGSTDTQYF.

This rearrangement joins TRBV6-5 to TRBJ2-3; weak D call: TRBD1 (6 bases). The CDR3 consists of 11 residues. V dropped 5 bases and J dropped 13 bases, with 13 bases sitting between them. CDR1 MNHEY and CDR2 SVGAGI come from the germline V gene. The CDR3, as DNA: TGTGCCAGCAGTACCGGGACAAGGGAGTATTTT. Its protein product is CASSTGTREYF.

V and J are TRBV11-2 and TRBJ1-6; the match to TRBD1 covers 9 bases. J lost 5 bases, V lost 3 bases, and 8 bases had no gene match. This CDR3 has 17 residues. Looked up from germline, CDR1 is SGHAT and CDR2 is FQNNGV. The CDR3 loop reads CASSFRWGTGNNSPLHF. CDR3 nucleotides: TGTGCCAGCAGCTTCCGGTGGGGGACAGGGAATAATTCACCCCTCCACTTT.

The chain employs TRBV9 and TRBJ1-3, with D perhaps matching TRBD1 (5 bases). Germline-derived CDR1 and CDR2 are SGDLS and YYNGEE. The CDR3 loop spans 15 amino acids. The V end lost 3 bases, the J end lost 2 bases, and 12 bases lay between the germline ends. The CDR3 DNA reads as TGTGCCAGCAGCGCAGGAACAGGAACTGGAAACACCATATATTTT. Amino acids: CASSAGTGTGNTIYF.

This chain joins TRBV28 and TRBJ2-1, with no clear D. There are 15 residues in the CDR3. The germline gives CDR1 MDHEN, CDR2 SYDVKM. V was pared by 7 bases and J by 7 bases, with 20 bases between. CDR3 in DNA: TGTGCCAGCACGACGGAAGTGGGCTATACTAATGAGCAGTTCTTC. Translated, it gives CASTTEVGYTNEQFF.

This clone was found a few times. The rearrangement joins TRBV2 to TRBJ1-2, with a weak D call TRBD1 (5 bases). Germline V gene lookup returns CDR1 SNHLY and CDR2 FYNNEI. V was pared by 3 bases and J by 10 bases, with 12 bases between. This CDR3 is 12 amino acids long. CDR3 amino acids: CASSERPGVYTF. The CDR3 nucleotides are TGTGCCAGCAGTGAGAGACCGGGGGTCTACACCTTC.

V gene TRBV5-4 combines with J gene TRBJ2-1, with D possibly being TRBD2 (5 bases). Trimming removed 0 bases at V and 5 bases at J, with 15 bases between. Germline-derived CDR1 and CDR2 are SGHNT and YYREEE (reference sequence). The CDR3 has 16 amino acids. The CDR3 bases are TGTGCCAGCAGCTTGGACGCCTCGAGGGCCCACAATGAGCAGTTCTTC. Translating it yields CASSLDASRAHNEQFF.

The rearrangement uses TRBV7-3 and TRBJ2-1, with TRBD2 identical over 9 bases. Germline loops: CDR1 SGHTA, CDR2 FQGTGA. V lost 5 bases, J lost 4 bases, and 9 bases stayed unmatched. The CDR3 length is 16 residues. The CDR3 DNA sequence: TGTGCCAGCAGCCCCTTCGGCGGGGGGGCTTACAATGAGCAGTTCTTC. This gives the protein CASSPFGGGAYNEQFF.

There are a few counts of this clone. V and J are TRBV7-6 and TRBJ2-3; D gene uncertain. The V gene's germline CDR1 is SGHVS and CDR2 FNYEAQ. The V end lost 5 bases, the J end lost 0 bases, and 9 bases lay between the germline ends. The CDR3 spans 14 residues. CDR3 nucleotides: TGTGCCAGCAGCAGAGGTGCTAGCACAGATACGCAGTATTTT. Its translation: CASSRGASTDTQYF. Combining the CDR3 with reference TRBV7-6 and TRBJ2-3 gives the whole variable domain GAGVSQSPRYKVTKRGQDVALRCDPISGHVSLYWYRQALGQGPEFLTYFNYEAQQDKSGLPNDRFSAERPEGSISTLTIQRTEQRDSAMYRCASSRGASTDTQYFGPGTRLTVL.

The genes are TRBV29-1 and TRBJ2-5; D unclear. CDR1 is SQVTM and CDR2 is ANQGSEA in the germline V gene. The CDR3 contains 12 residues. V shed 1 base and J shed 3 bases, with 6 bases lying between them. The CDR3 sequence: CSVEGAEETQYF. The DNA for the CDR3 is TGCAGCGTTGAAGGGGCAGAAGAGACCCAGTACTTC.

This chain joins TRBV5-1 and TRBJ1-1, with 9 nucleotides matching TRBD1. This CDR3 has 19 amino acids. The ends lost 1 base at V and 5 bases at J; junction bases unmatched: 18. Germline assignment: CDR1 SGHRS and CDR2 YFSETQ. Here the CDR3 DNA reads TGCGCCAGCAGCTTGTACTCCCTGGAATCACAGGGGGCAGGAACTGAAGCTTTCTTT. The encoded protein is CASSLYSLESQGAGTEAFF.

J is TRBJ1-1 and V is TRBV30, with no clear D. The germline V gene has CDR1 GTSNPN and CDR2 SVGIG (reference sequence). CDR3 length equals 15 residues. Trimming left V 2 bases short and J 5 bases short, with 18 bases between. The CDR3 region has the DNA TGTGCCTGGAGTCACAAACTTACAGAGCGGACTGAAGCTTTCTTT. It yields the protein CAWSHKLTERTEAFF.

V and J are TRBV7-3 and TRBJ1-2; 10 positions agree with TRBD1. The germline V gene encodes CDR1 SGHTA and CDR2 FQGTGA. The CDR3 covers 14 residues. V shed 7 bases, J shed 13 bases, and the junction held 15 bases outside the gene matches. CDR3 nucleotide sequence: TGTGCCAGCACTCTAGCCCCGGGACAGGGGTTCGGCACCTTC. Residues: CASTLAPGQGFGTF.

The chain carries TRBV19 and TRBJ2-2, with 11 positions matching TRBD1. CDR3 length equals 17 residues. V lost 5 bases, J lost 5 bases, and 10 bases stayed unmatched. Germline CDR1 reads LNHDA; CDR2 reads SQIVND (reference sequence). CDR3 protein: CASSRKGQGGKTGELFF. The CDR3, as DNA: TGTGCCAGTAGTCGGAAGGGACAGGGGGGGAAAACCGGGGAGCTGTTTTTT.

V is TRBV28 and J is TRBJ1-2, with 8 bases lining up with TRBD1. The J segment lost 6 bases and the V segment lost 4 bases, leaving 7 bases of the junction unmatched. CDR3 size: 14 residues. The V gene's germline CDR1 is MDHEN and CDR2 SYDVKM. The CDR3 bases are TGTGCCAGCAGTTCCCTTCAGGGGGCCCATGGCTACACCTTC. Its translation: CASSSLQGAHGYTF.

DNA for the CDR3: TGTGCCAGCAGCCAAAGCGATACGCAGTATTTT. Protein: CASSQSDTQYF. The chain recombines TRBV3-1 (or the pseudogene TRBV3-2) with TRBJ2-3; D gene unclear. V was trimmed by 2 bases and J by 6 bases, leaving 3 bases between them. The CDR3 is 11 amino acids. Germline assignment: CDR1 LGHDT and CDR2 YNNKEL (reference sequence).

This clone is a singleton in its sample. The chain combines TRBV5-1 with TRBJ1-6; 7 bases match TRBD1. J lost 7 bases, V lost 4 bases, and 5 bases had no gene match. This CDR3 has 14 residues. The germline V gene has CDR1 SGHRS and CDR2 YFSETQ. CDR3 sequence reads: CASSPGQENSPLHF. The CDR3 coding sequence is TGCGCCAGCAGCCCCGGACAGGAGAATTCACCCCTCCACTTT.

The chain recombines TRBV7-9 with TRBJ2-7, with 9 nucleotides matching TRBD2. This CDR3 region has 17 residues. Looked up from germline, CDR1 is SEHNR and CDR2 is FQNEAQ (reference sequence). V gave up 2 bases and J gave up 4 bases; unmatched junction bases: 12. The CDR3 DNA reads TGTGCCAGCAGCTTACCCCTGTTTGGCGGGAGGGGGTACGAGCAGTACTTC. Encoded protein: CASSLPLFGGRGYEQYF.

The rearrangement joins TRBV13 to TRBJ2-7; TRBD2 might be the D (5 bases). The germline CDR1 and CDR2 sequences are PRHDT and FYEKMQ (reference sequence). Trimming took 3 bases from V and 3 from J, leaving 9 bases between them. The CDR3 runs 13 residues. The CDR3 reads CASSLGSVYEQYF. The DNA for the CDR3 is TGTGCCAGCAGCTTGGGTAGCGTCTACGAGCAGTACTTC.